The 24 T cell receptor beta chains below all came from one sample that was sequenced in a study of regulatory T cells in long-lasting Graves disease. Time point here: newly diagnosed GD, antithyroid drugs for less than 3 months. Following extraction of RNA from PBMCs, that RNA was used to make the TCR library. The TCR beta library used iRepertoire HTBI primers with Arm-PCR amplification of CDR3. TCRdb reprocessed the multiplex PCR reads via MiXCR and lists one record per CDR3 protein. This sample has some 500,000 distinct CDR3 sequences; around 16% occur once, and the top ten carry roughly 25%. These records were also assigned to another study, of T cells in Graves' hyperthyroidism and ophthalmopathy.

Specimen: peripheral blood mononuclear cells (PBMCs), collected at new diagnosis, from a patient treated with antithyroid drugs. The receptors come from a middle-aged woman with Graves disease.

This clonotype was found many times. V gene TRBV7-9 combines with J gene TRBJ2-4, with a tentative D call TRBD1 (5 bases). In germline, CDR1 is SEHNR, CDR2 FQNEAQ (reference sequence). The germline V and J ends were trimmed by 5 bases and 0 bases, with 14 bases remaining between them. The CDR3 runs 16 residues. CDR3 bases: TGTGCCAGCAGCGCAGACAGTGGGGTAGCCAAAAACATTCAGTACTTC. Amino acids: CASSADSGVAKNIQYF.

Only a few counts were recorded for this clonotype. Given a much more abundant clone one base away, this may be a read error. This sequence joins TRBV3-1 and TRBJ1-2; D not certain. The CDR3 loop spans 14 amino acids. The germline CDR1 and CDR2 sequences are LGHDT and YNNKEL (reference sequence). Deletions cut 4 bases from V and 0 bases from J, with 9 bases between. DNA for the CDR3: TGTGCCAGCAGCCTCCTTGAAGCTAACTATGGCTACACCTTC. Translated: CASSLLEANYGYTF.

The CDR3 DNA reads as TGTGCCATCAGTGAGTCGAGCCCTGGCTACACCTTC. It encodes CAISESSPGYTF. The chain uses TRBV10-3 and TRBJ1-2, with D unclear. Germline CDR1 reads ENHRY; CDR2 reads SYGVKD. Trimming left V 0 bases short and J 7 bases short, with 6 bases between. This CDR3 is built from 12 residues.

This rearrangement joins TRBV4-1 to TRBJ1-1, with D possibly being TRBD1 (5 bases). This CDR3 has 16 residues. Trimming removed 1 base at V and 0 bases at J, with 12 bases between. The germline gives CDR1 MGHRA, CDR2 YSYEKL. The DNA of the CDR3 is TGCGCCAGCAGCCAAGTACTGGGACTGATGAACACTGAAGCTTTCTTT. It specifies CASSQVLGLMNTEAFF.

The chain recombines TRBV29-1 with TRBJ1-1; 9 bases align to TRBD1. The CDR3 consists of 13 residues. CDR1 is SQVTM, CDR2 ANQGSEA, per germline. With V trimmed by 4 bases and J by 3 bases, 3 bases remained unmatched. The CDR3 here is CSVAGTGYTEAFF. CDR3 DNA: TGCAGCGTTGCCGGGACAGGGTACACTGAAGCTTTCTTT.

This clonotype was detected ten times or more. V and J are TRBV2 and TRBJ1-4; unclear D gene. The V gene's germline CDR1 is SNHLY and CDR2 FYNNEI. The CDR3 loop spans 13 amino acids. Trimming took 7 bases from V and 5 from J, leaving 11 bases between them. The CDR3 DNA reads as TGTGCCAGCACCAAGCGGCCGAATGAAAAACTGTTTTTT. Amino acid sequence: CASTKRPNEKLFF.

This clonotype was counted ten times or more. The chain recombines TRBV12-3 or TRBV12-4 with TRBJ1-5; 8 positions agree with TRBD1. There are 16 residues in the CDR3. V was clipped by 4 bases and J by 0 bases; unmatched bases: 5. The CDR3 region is CASSSGTGISNQPQHF. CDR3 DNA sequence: TGTGCCAGCAGTTCGGGGACAGGTATTAGCAATCAGCCCCAGCATTTT.

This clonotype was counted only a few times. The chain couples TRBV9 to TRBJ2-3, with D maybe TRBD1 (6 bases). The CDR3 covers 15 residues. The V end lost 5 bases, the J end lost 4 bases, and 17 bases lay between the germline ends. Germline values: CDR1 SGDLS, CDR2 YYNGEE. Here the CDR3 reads CASSEDSTGSDTQYF. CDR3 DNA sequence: TGTGCCAGCAGTGAAGACAGCACAGGGTCAGATACGCAGTATTTT.

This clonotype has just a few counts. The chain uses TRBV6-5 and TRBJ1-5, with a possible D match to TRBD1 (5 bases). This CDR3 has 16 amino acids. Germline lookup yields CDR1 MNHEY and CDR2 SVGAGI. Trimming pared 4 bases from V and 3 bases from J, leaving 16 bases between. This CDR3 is CASSSQGGKDNQPQHF. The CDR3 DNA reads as TGTGCCAGCAGTTCCCAGGGTGGAAAGGACAATCAGCCCCAGCATTTT.

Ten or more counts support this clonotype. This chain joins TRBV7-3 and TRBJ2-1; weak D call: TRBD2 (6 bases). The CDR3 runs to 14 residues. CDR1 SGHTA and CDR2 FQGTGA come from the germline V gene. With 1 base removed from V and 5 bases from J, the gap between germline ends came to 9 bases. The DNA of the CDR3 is TGTGCCAGCAGCTTAAGCGGGGTAAACAATGAGCAGTTCTTC. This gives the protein CASSLSGVNNEQFF.

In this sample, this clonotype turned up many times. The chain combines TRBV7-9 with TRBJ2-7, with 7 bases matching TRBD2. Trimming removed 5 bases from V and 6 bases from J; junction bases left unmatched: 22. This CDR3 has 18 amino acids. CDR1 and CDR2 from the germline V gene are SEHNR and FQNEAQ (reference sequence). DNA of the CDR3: TGTGCCAGCAGCCAATACCAACCTGTGGGACTCCCGGGGGGCGAGCAGTACTTC. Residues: CASSQYQPVGLPGGEQYF.

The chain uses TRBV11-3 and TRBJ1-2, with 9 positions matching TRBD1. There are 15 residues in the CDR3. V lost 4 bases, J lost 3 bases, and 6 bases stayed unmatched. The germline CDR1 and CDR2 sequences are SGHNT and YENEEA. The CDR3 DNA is TGTGCCAGCAGCTCTACAGGGGGCGAGTACTATGGCTACACCTTC. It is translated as CASSSTGGEYYGYTF.

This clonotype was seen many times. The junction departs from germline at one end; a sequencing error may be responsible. CDR3 DNA sequence: TGCGCCAGCAGCCAAGTAAACACCGGGGAGCTGTTTTTT. It yields the protein CASSQVNTGELFF. This chain links TRBV3-1 with TRBJ2-2, with unresolved D. This CDR3 region has 13 residues. In germline, CDR1 is LGHDT, CDR2 YNNKEL (reference sequence).

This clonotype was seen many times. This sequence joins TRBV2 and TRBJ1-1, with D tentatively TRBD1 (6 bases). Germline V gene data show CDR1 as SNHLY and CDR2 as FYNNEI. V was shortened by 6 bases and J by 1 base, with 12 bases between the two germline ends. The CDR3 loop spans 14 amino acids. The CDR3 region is CASRTQGRNTEAFF. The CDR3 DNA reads TGTGCCAGCAGGACACAGGGTAGGAACACTGAAGCTTTCTTT.

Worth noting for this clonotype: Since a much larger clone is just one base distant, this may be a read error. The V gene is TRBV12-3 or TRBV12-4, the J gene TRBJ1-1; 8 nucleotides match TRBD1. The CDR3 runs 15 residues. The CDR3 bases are TGTGCCAACAGTTTGACACAGGGGGGGATGACTGAAGCTTTCTTT. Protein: CANSLTQGGMTEAFF.

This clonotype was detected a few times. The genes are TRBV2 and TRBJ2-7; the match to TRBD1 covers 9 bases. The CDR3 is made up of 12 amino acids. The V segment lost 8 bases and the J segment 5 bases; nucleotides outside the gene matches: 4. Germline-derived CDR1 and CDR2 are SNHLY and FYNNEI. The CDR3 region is CASQGQGHEQYF. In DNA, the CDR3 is TGTGCCAGCCAAGGACAGGGGCACGAGCAGTACTTC.

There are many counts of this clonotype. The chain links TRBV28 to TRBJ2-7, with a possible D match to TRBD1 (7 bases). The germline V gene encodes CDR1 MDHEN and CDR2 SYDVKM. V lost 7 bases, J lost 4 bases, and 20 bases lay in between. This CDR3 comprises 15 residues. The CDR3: CASMEGARDSYEQYF. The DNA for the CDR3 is TGTGCCAGCATGGAGGGGGCTAGGGATTCTTACGAGCAGTACTTC.

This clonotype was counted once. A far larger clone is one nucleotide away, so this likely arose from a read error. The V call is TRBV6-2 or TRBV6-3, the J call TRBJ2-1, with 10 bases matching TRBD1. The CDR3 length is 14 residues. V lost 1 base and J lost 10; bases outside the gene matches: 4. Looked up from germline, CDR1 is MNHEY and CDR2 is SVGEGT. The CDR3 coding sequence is TGTGCCAGCAGTTACTGGGGACAGGGGCTCGAGCAGTTCTTC. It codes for CASSYWGQGLEQFF.

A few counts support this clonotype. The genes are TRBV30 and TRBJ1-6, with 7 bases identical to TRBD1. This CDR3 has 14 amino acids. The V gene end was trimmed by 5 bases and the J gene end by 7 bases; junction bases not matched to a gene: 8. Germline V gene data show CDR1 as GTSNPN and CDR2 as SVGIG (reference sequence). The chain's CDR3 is CAWGLGQINSPLHF. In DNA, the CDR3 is TGTGCCTGGGGTCTGGGACAGATAAATTCACCCCTCCACTTT. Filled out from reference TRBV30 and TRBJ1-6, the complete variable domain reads SQTIHQWPATLVQPVGSPLSLECTVEGTSNPNLYWYRQAAGRGLQLLFYSVGIGQISSEVPQNLSASRPQDRQFILSSKKLLLSDSGFYLCAWGLGQINSPLHFGNGTRLTVT.

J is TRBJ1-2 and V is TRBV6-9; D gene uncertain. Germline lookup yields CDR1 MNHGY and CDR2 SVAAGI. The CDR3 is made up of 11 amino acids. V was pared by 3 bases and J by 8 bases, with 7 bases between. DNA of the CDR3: TGTGCCAGCAGTTACCTCGGAGGCTACACCTTC. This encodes CASSYLGGYTF.

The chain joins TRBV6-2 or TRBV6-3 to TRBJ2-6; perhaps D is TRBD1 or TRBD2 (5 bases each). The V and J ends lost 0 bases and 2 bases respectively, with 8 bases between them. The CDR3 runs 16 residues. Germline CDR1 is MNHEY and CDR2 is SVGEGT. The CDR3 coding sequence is TGTGCCAGCAGTTACTCAGAGGGGCCTGGGGCCAACGTCCTGACTTTC. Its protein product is CASSYSEGPGANVLTF.

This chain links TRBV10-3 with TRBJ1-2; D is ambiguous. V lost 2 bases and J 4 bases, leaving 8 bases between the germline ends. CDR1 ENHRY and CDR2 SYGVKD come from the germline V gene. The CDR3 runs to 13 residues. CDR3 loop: CAISEAHGYGYTF. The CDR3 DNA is TGTGCCATCAGTGAGGCCCACGGCTATGGCTACACCTTC.

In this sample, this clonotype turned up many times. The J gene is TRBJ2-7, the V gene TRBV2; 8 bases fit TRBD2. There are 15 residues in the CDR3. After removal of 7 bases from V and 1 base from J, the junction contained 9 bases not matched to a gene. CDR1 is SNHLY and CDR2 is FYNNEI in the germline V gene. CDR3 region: CASTLSGVGSYEQYF. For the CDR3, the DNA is TGTGCCAGCACCCTTAGCGGGGTCGGGTCCTACGAGCAGTACTTC.

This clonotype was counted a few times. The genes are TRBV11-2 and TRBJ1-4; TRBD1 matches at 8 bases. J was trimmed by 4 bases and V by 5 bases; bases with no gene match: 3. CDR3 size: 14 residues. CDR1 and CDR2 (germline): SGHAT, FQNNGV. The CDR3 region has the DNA TGTGCCAGCAGCCCGACAGGGGATAATGAAAAACTGTTTTTT. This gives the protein CASSPTGDNEKLFF.